The subject of this entry is one TCR beta chain. The antigen it binds to is not known. No base quality values were provided; no much bigger clone lies one nucleotide off. Whole blood was collected in K2EDTA tubes by collaborating institutions according to the institutions' own protocols. For TCRbeta analysis, collaborator samples were shipped as frozen whole blood, as isolated PBMCs, or as DNA extracted from either sample type. Including the terminal cysteine and phenylalanine, the CDR3 comprises 13 residues. CDR3 DNA is the only sequence kept; it has 39 bases, read in frame from the first base. Between the V and J ends, shortened by 2 bases and 4 bases respectively, the junction contains 9 bases. Per the germline V gene, SGHRS is the CDR1 and YFSETQ is the CDR2. The immunoSEQ Assay, a bias-controlled multiplex PCR, was used to amplify TCRbeta CDR3 regions from genomic DNA. The study's own analysis went as follows. The number of nucleated cells in each sample was estimated by amplification of reference gene primers within the assay. To quantify the absolute abundance of each unique TCRbeta CDR3 rearrangement, sequence reads were collapsed and filtered. For each sample, productive Simpson clonality was calculated as the square root of Simpson's diversity index across productive rearrangements. The clones in this table, taken by TCRdb from immuneACCESS, are in-frame only. Not every clone is retained; where verified, under half of the shortfall comes from an unresolved V gene, and the cause of the rest is unknown. Clone size and V and J calls were adopted from that table, with D and trimming inferred from the DNA. The sample records some 71,000 clones, 84% of which are singletons. The ten biggest clones cover 20% to 25% of the sample.

The sample originates from a study of blood T cell repertoires in COVID-19 (dated by TCRdb to the early 2020s). Describing the broader study: Samples from collaborators originated in the United States, Italy and Spain and spanned both the acute and convalescent phases of COVID-19. The prospective study material was composed of cDNA or gDNA derived from T cells, B-cell-depleted T cells, or PBMCs. The dataset comprised deeply sampled blood TCRbeta repertoires from subjects exposed to, actively infected with, or recovered from COVID-19. The repertoires were made available in a free public database intended to serve as a resource for research on the immune response to SARS-CoV-2. The samples were drawn from two sources: the first 160 participants of the ongoing ImmuneRACE study, and over 950 subjects contributed by 6 global collaborators. Sample metadata almost always included a de-identified subject ID, COVID-19 status, age in years and sex. Where available, HLA class I and class II types were obtained from metadata supplied by the sample provider rather than from assay-based typing.

On the study overall, not on this receptor specifically: How much clinical and demographic metadata was included differed by source and by participant, and the metadata was provided uncurated.

Source material: peripheral blood. The chain is made from TRBV5-1 and TRBJ1-2; tentative D gene TRBD1, with 6 bases matching. The receptor was isolated from a woman in her fifties or sixties with acute or convalescent COVID-19. At the DNA level, the sequence is TGCGCCAGCAGCTTCGCACAGGGCTATGGCTACACCTTC. Its translation is CASSFAQGYGYTF.